One and the same sample provided the 22 T cell receptor beta chains below, sequenced in a study of cytomegalovirus exposure and HLA in healthy donors. In the PCR, 60 Vbeta and 13 Jbeta primers were used. Profiling relied on immunoSEQ multiplex PCR, and the TCRdb table lists in-frame clones only, not all of them. The sample includes approximately 88,000 clones, approximately 80% of them seen just once. Sequencing used PBMCs. The origin of the receptors is a man younger than 35 in good health and CMV-seronegative.

This chain joins TRBV9 and TRBJ2-3; 7 bases line up with TRBD2. Germline V CDR1 and CDR2: SGDLS, YYNGEE. There are 17 residues in the CDR3. Trimming at V came to 4 bases and at J to 7 bases, leaving 18 bases not matched to a gene. For the CDR3, the DNA is TGTGCCAGCAGCCATCTTGGGCTAGCGGACCACATGAATACGCAGTATTTT. Amino acid sequence: CASSHLGLADHMNTQYF.

The rearrangement uses TRBV6-6 and TRBJ1-5, with D perhaps TRBD1 (5 bases). The CDR3 sequence is 13 residues long. Germline V gene data show CDR1 as MNHNY and CDR2 as SVGAGI (reference sequence). V was cut by 8 bases and J by 4 bases, with 12 bases left in between. Written as DNA, the CDR3 is TGTGCCAGCCTACCCCAGGGAAATCAGCCCCAGCATTTT. This encodes CASLPQGNQPQHF.

The chain carries TRBV14 and TRBJ1-4, with D unresolved. V lost 0 bases and J 10 bases, leaving 6 bases between the germline ends. The CDR3 sequence is 12 residues long. The germline CDR1 and CDR2 sequences are SGHDN and FVKESK. The CDR3 spells CASSQDGVKLFF. The CDR3 bases are TGTGCCAGCAGCCAAGACGGGGTAAAACTGTTTTTT.

The V and J genes are TRBV19 and TRBJ2-2; tentatively, D is TRBD1 (5 bases). The germline V gene encodes CDR1 LNHDA and CDR2 SQIVND (reference sequence). The CDR3 contains 15 residues. V was clipped by 9 bases and J by 0 bases, with 14 bases between them. CDR3 DNA sequence: TGTGCCAGCGTGGACACCCCCACGAACACCGGGGAGCTGTTTTTT. As protein: CASVDTPTNTGELFF.

This clone was seen a handful of times. This rearrangement joins TRBV6-1 to TRBJ1-5; D is perhaps TRBD1 (6 bases). With 3 bases removed from V and 0 bases from J, the gap between germline ends came to 15 bases. CDR3 size: 17 residues. CDR1 is MNHNS and CDR2 is SASEGT in the germline V gene. The CDR3, as DNA: TGTGCCAGCAGTGACCCGACAGGCCTCTATAGCAATCAGCCCCAGCATTTT. Translating gives CASSDPTGLYSNQPQHF.

The CDR3: CASSRGQGSNEKLFF. The CDR3 nucleotides read TGTGCCAGCTCAAGAGGACAGGGAAGTAATGAAAAACTGTTTTTT. This chain uses TRBV18 with TRBJ1-4; TRBD1 matches at 8 bases. The junction had 6 bases not matched to a gene; V was cut back by 5 bases and J by 4 bases. This CDR3 is built from 15 residues. CDR1 is KGHSH, CDR2 LQKENI, per germline.

The V and J genes are TRBV29-1 and TRBJ1-1, with 9 bases that match TRBD1. V shed 5 bases, J shed 5 bases, and the junction held 12 bases outside the gene matches. The CDR3 consists of 15 residues. Germline CDR1 reads SQVTM; CDR2 reads ANQGSEA. CDR3 loop: CSVTDRGRRMTEAFF. DNA of the CDR3: TGCAGCGTTACAGACAGGGGGAGGAGAATGACTGAAGCTTTCTTT.

The chain has TRBV25-1 and TRBJ2-6, with 9 bases lining up with TRBD1. The CDR3 covers 18 residues. V lost 5 bases, J lost 2 bases, and 10 bases stayed unmatched. Germline values: CDR1 MGHDK, CDR2 SYGVNS. The CDR3 region has the DNA TGTGCCAGCAGTCTTCCCGGGACAGGGTTAACTGGGGCCAACGTCCTGACTTTC. Translation gives CASSLPGTGLTGANVLTF.

The V and J genes are TRBV5-1 and TRBJ1-1, with 8 positions matching TRBD1. CDR3 length: 14 amino acids. CDR1 is SGHRS and CDR2 is YFSETQ in the germline V gene. V was clipped by 3 bases and J by 6 bases; unmatched bases: 7. Here the CDR3 reads CASSSAGTGAEAFF. The CDR3 DNA sequence: TGCGCCAGCAGCTCGGCCGGGACAGGCGCTGAAGCTTTCTTT.

This clone has only one observation. This sequence joins TRBV5-5 and TRBJ2-7; the D gene is possibly TRBD1 (6 bases). The V and J ends lost 3 bases and 1 base respectively, with 14 bases between them. Germline lookup yields CDR1 SGHKS and CDR2 YYEKEE (reference sequence). The CDR3 sequence is 15 residues long. In DNA form, the CDR3 reads TGTGCCAGCAGCTCAGCCGGGACAAGTTCCTACGAGCAGTACTTC. It translates to CASSSAGTSSYEQYF.

This chain links TRBV2 with TRBJ2-2; TRBD2 matches 12 bases. This CDR3 contains 15 residues. V was clipped by 8 bases and J by 4 bases; unmatched bases: 5. CDR1 and CDR2 (germline): SNHLY, FYNNEI. The CDR3 DNA is TGTGCCAGCCGGACTAGCGGGGTTGTCACCGGGGAGCTGTTTTTT. This gives the protein CASRTSGVVTGELFF.

The chain has TRBV10-3 and TRBJ1-1, with D possibly being TRBD1 (6 bases). In germline, CDR1 is ENHRY, CDR2 SYGVKD. V lost 10 bases to trimming and J lost 0 bases, with 15 bases between them. The CDR3 spans 14 residues. The CDR3 region is CATKSTGLNTEAFF. Here the CDR3 DNA reads TGTGCCACCAAATCGACAGGACTGAACACTGAAGCTTTCTTT.

The chain has TRBV5-1 and TRBJ1-2; tentatively, D is TRBD1 (6 bases). CDR3 length: 15 amino acids. Trimming took 6 bases from V and 4 from J, leaving 19 bases between them. Germline values: CDR1 SGHRS, CDR2 YFSETQ. CDR3 region: CASNTGAGQSYGYTF. In DNA, the CDR3 is TGCGCCAGCAACACCGGTGCAGGACAGAGCTATGGCTACACCTTC.

In its sample, this clone was seen a few times. V usage is TRBV7-2 and J usage is TRBJ1-1, with a possible D match to TRBD1 (5 bases). The ends were cut back, 5 bases at V and 11 bases at J, with 15 bases in the middle. The CDR3 is 12 residues long. Germline-derived CDR1 and CDR2 are SGHTA and FQGNSA. CDR3 coding DNA: TGTGCCAGCAGCCCGGTGCCGGGGGACGCTTTCTTT. It translates to CASSPVPGDAFF.

This rearrangement joins TRBV10-3 to TRBJ2-5; no definite D call. V lost 2 bases and J 4 bases, leaving 5 bases between the germline ends. The length of the CDR3 is 12 residues. Germline loops: CDR1 ENHRY, CDR2 SYGVKD. The DNA of the CDR3 is TGTGCCATCAGTGAGCCCTCAGAGACCCAGTACTTC. It codes for CAISEPSETQYF.

The chain couples TRBV7-9 to TRBJ2-1; D is unresolved. The CDR3 has 15 residues. With 2 bases removed from V and 0 bases from J, the gap between germline ends came to 8 bases. Germline loops: CDR1 SEHNR, CDR2 FQNEAQ (reference sequence). The CDR3, as DNA: TGTGCCAGCAGCTTAATCACGAGCTCCTACAATGAGCAGTTCTTC. Translated, it gives CASSLITSSYNEQFF.

V usage is TRBV5-1 and J usage is TRBJ2-5; 9 bases map to TRBD1. Looked up from germline, CDR1 is SGHRS and CDR2 is YFSETQ. The J segment lost 5 bases and the V segment lost 4 bases, leaving 9 bases of the junction unmatched. CDR3 length: 15 residues. As DNA, the CDR3 is TGCGCCAGCAGCCCACGGGACAGGGACCGCGAGACCCAGTACTTC. Its translation: CASSPRDRDRETQYF.

The rearrangement links TRBV18 to TRBJ2-7, with 7 bases lining up with TRBD1. The CDR3 totals 15 residues. The germline CDR1 and CDR2 sequences are KGHSH and LQKENI. V lost 0 bases and J lost 11; bases outside the gene matches: 13. The CDR3 DNA reads as TGTGCCAGCTCACCACCGGGTAGGGTACAGGGGAGCAAGTACTTC. It yields the protein CASSPPGRVQGSKYF.

The rearrangement links TRBV9 to TRBJ1-2; no firm D call. This CDR3 region has 18 residues. CDR1 is SGDLS and CDR2 is YYNGEE in the germline V gene. Trimming took 0 bases from V and 9 from J, leaving 27 bases between them. The CDR3 DNA follows: TGTGCCAGCAGCGTAGGTGGTTGGGGAGGCGGAGTGGACGGTAGCTACACCTTC. It codes for CASSVGGWGGGVDGSYTF.

This chain joins TRBV6-4 and TRBJ1-1, with D unclear. Trimming stripped 2 bases from V and 6 bases from J, with 10 bases between. This CDR3 has 13 residues. The germline V gene encodes CDR1 MRHNA and CDR2 SNTAGT. The CDR3 here is CASSDGEAAEAFF. Written as DNA, the CDR3 is TGTGCCAGCAGTGACGGGGAGGCAGCTGAAGCTTTCTTT.

The chain carries TRBV4-2 and TRBJ1-2; weak D call: TRBD1 (5 bases). CDR3 length: 19 amino acids. Germline assignment: CDR1 LGHNA and CDR2 YNFKEQ. Trimming removed 0 bases from V and 3 bases from J, with 23 bases in between. CDR3 DNA: TGTGCCAGCAGCCAAGATTTTATGCAGGGACTTGATTTTGACTATGGCTACACCTTC. It specifies CASSQDFMQGLDFDYGYTF.

In this sample, this clone turned up a few times. The chain couples TRBV12-5 to TRBJ2-2, with D unresolved. Trimming cost V 7 bases and J 1 base, with 7 bases left between them. The CDR3 is 13 residues long. The germline V gene encodes CDR1 LGHNT and CDR2 FRNRAP. Here the CDR3 DNA reads TGTGCTAGTGTTACGGGGAACACCGGGGAGCTGTTTTTT. The encoded protein is CASVTGNTGELFF.